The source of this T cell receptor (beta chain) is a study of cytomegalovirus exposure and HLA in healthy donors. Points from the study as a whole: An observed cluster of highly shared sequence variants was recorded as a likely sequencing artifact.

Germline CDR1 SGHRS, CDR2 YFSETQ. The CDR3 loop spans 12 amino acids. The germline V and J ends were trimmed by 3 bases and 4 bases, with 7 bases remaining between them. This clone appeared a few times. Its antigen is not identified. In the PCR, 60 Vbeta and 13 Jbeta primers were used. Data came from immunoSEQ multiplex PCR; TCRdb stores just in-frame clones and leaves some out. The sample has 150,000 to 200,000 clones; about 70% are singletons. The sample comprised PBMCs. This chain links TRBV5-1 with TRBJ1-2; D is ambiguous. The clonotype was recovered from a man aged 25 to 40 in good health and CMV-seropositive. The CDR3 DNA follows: TGCGCCAGCAGCTCGAATAGCTATGGCTACACCTTC. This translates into CASSSNSYGYTF. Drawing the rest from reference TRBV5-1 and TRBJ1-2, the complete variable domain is KAGVTQTPRYLIKTRGQQVTLSCSPISGHRSVSWYQQTPGQGLQFLFEYFSETQRNKGNFPGRFSGRQFSNSRSEMNVSTLELGDSALYLCASSSNSYGYTFGSGTRLTVV.